The 29 T cell receptor beta chains below were found in one sample sequenced in a study of blood T cell repertoires in COVID-19. Sequenced by immunoSEQ multiplex PCR; TCRdb stores in-frame clones only, minus some. This table has under 250,000 clones, just under 90% appearing once. The specimen sequenced was PBMCs or T cells enriched from blood (not recorded which). These receptors came from a woman in her twenties or thirties with acute COVID-19.

The V gene is TRBV7-9, the J gene TRBJ1-2; 10 nucleotides line up with TRBD1. V lost 5 bases, J lost 6 bases, and 6 bases stayed unmatched. CDR1 and CDR2 (germline): SEHNR, FQNEAQ (reference sequence). The CDR3 is 14 amino acids. CDR3 sequence reads: CASSQSGTGDGYTF. The CDR3 DNA follows: TGTGCCAGCAGCCAATCCGGGACAGGGGATGGCTACACCTTC. Drawing the rest from reference TRBV7-9 and TRBJ1-2, the complete variable domain is DTGVSQNPRHKITKRGQNVTFRCDPISEHNRLYWYRQTLGQGPEFLTYFQNEAQLEKSRLLSDRFSAERPKGSFSTLEIQRTEQGDSAMYLCASSQSGTGDGYTFGSGTRLTVV.

The gene calls are TRBV11-1 and TRBJ2-5; unclear D gene. The CDR3 has 15 amino acids. CDR1 is SGHAT and CDR2 is FQDESV in the germline V gene (reference sequence). Trimming left V 1 base short and J 7 bases short, with 16 bases between. CDR3 region: CASSLEGGRDRTQYF. The CDR3 DNA follows: TGTGCCAGCAGCTTAGAAGGTGGGCGAGACCGGACCCAGTACTTC.

Turning to this clone: One end of the junction fails to match germline, which may point to a read error. The rearrangement uses TRBV2 and TRBJ1-1; no definite D call. Germline values: CDR1 SNHLY, CDR2 FYNNEI. The length of the CDR3 is 9 residues. The CDR3 DNA reads as TGTGCCAGCAGTTCAGATGTCGTCTTT. It is translated as CASSSDVVF.

Comments on this clone: Germline is not matched at one junction end, which may reflect a read error. This chain joins TRBV6-5 and TRBJ2-2; TRBD1 is a possible D gene (5 bases). The germline gives CDR1 MNHEY, CDR2 SVGAGI. The CDR3 length is 12 residues. The CDR3 loop reads CASTYRSGELFF. DNA for the CDR3: TGTGCCAGCACTTACAGGAGTGGGGAGCTGTTTTTT.

This chain uses TRBV11-2 with TRBJ1-6, with TRBD1 matching over 7 bases. The trim removed 5 bases at V and 8 bases at J, leaving 6 bases unmatched. The CDR3 extends over 14 amino acids. CDR1 and CDR2 (germline): SGHAT, FQNNGV. CDR3 sequence (DNA): TGTGCCAGCAGCCCCCAGGGGGTCTATTCACCCCTCCACTTT. Translating it yields CASSPQGVYSPLHF.

The chain couples TRBV6-2 or TRBV6-3 to TRBJ2-7; 10 bases are shared with TRBD2. Germline CDR1 MNHEY, CDR2 SVGEGT. CDR3 length equals 17 residues. After removal of 0 bases from V and 1 base from J, the junction contained 6 bases not matched to a gene. CDR3 bases: TGTGCCAGCAGTTACTCCTCTTCTAGCGGGGGTTCCTACGAGCAGTACTTC. Protein sequence: CASSYSSSSGGSYEQYF.

J is TRBJ1-2 and V is TRBV11-2; 8 bases are a match to TRBD1. CDR3 length: 13 amino acids. Germline V CDR1 and CDR2: SGHAT, FQNNGV. After removal of 8 bases from V and 4 bases from J, the junction contained 6 bases not matched to a gene. The chain's CDR3 is CASQPDRVYGYTF. CDR3 DNA: TGTGCCAGCCAACCGGACAGGGTCTATGGCTACACCTTC.

This clone showed up just a few times. The chain recombines TRBV6-5 with TRBJ2-7; D might be TRBD2 (7 bases). Trimming took off 8 bases at V and 2 bases at J, with 19 bases between the two ends. Germline CDR1 and CDR2: MNHEY and SVGAGI. CDR3 size: 15 residues. The DNA of the CDR3 is TGTGCCAGCCAGTGGGGGGGCGGGGGCCCCTACGAGCAGTACTTC. Residues: CASQWGGGGPYEQYF.

The rearrangement joins TRBV5-1 to TRBJ2-7, with TRBD1 identical over 10 bases. In germline, CDR1 is SGHRS, CDR2 YFSETQ. The CDR3 has 13 residues. The junction had 3 bases not matched to a gene; V was cut back by 4 bases and J by 5 bases. In nucleotides, the CDR3 is TGCGCCAGCAGCAGAGGACAGGGGGACGAGCAGTACTTC. Protein product: CASSRGQGDEQYF.

V usage is TRBV7-9 and J usage is TRBJ2-1, with unresolved D. Germline values: CDR1 SEHNR, CDR2 FQNEAQ (reference sequence). Trimming removed 1 base from V and 7 bases from J, with 8 bases in between. The CDR3 runs 13 residues. The CDR3 loop reads CASSLGSLNEQFF. In DNA, the CDR3 is TGTGCCAGCAGCTTAGGGAGCCTAAATGAGCAGTTCTTC.

This clone was seen a handful of times. The chain links TRBV7-9 to TRBJ2-1; 8 bases are shared with TRBD2. J was trimmed by 6 bases and V by 4 bases; bases with no gene match: 8. The CDR3 has 15 residues. Per germline, CDR1 SEHNR and CDR2 FQNEAQ (reference sequence). The CDR3 DNA follows: TGTGCCAGCAGCTCCGGGACTAGTAGACGCAATGAGCAGTTCTTC. Translated, it gives CASSSGTSRRNEQFF.

The chain employs TRBV7-2 and TRBJ2-7; 7 nucleotides line up with TRBD1. The CDR3 extends over 14 amino acids. J gave up 4 bases and V 4 bases, and 7 bases lay outside the gene matches. Germline V gene sequence: CDR1 SGHTA, CDR2 FQGNSA. This CDR3 is CASSYRDRTYEQYF. CDR3 DNA sequence: TGTGCCAGCAGCTACCGGGACAGAACATACGAGCAGTACTTC.

J is TRBJ2-3 and V is TRBV7-3; TRBD2 agrees at 9 bases. The CDR3 contains 17 residues. V lost 2 bases to trimming and J lost 3 bases; unmatched junction nucleotides: 9. Germline-derived CDR1 and CDR2 are SGHTA and FQGTGA. The CDR3 is CASSLLGGGAGTDTQYF. The CDR3 DNA sequence: TGTGCCAGCAGCTTATTAGGCGGGGGGGCCGGAACAGATACGCAGTATTTT.

The genes are TRBV3-1 (or the pseudogene TRBV3-2) and TRBJ1-1; TRBD1 is a possible D gene (5 bases). Germline lookup yields CDR1 LGHDT and CDR2 YNNKEL (reference sequence). The V end was cut by 4 bases, the J end by 4 bases, with 10 bases between. This CDR3 spans 13 amino acids. The CDR3 sequence: CASSLGGATEAFF. CDR3 DNA sequence: TGTGCCAGCAGCCTTGGTGGGGCCACTGAAGCTTTCTTT.

The chain has TRBV19 and TRBJ2-5; TRBD2 aligns across 8 bases. The CDR3 consists of 15 residues. Per the germline V gene, CDR1 is LNHDA and CDR2 is SQIVND (reference sequence). J was trimmed by 1 base and V by 7 bases; bases with no gene match: 8. CDR3 nucleotide sequence: TGTGCCAGTAAAACGGGAGGGGGAGTCCAAGAGACCCAGTACTTC. Protein sequence: CASKTGGGVQETQYF.

The chain combines TRBV4-3 with TRBJ1-4; 9 nucleotides line up with TRBD1. The CDR3 spans 15 residues. Germline V gene lookup returns CDR1 LGHNA and CDR2 YSLEER. J lost 8 bases, V lost 1 base, and 5 bases had no gene match. The CDR3 protein is CASSQGTGEWEKLFF. In DNA form, the CDR3 reads TGCGCCAGCAGCCAAGGGACAGGGGAATGGGAAAAACTGTTTTTT.

J is TRBJ1-2 and V is TRBV5-1; 8 bases agree with TRBD1. The germline V gene has CDR1 SGHRS and CDR2 YFSETQ. The CDR3 has 14 residues. The V segment lost 2 bases and the J segment 8 bases; nucleotides outside the gene matches: 8. The CDR3 sequence is CASSLSTGGQGYTF. The CDR3 DNA sequence: TGCGCCAGCAGCTTATCAACAGGGGGACAGGGCTACACCTTC.

The chain has TRBV28 and TRBJ1-4, with D unclear. Germline CDR1 reads MDHEN; CDR2 reads SYDVKM. Trimming shortened V by 6 bases and J by 4 bases, and 6 bases separated the two germline ends. The CDR3 is 12 residues long. The CDR3 region is CASRSFNEKLFF. In DNA, the CDR3 is TGTGCCAGCAGGAGCTTTAATGAAAAACTGTTTTTT.

The chain is built from TRBV2 and TRBJ1-1, with a possible D match to TRBD1 (6 bases). Germline V gene lookup returns CDR1 SNHLY and CDR2 FYNNEI. The CDR3 runs to 15 residues. V was cut by 5 bases and J by 1 base, with 14 bases left in between. CDR3 amino acids: CASSLQGAGNTEAFF. The CDR3, as DNA: TGTGCCAGCAGTTTACAGGGCGCAGGGAACACTGAAGCTTTCTTT.

CDR3 amino acids: CASSLTGQASEAFF. In DNA form, the CDR3 reads TGCGCCAGCAGCCTAACCGGACAGGCCAGTGAAGCTTTCTTT. This sequence joins TRBV5-1 and TRBJ1-1; 7 bases align to TRBD1. This CDR3 is built from 14 residues. V shed 4 bases and J 7 bases; nucleotides not matched to a gene: 10. Germline V gene data show CDR1 as SGHRS and CDR2 as YFSETQ. Variable domain in full (rest from reference TRBV5-1 and TRBJ1-1): KAGVTQTPRYLIKTRGQQVTLSCSPISGHRSVSWYQQTPGQGLQFLFEYFSETQRNKGNFPGRFSGRQFSNSRSEMNVSTLELGDSALYLCASSLTGQASEAFFGQGTRLTVV.

The V gene is TRBV6-2 or TRBV6-3, the J gene TRBJ1-2, with no clear D. CDR3 length: 14 amino acids. V gave up 0 bases and J gave up 8 bases, with 13 bases separating them. Germline loops: CDR1 MNHEY, CDR2 SVGEGT. The CDR3 nucleotides are TGTGCCAGCAGTTACTCGGGCACGCCGGGGGGCTACACCTTC. This sequence encodes CASSYSGTPGGYTF.

J is TRBJ1-6 and V is TRBV7-2; possibly TRBD1 for D (6 bases). The V gene lost 6 bases and the J gene lost 7 bases, with 13 bases spanning the gap. This CDR3 region has 14 residues. Germline CDR1 is SGHTA and CDR2 is FQGNSA. The CDR3, as DNA: TGTGCCAGCAGAGGAACAGGGTTGAATTCACCCCTCCACTTT. Translated: CASRGTGLNSPLHF.

The genes are TRBV6-5 and TRBJ2-1; D is possibly TRBD2 (5 bases). This CDR3 has 16 residues. Germline CDR1 is MNHEY and CDR2 is SVGAGI. V gave up 2 bases and J gave up 3 bases, with 14 bases separating them. The DNA of the CDR3 is TGTGCCAGCAGTTACGCCCGGGCTAGCTTCTACAATGAGCAGTTCTTC. Protein sequence: CASSYARASFYNEQFF.

This clone was detected once. The CDR3 sequence is CASSRRSSSIEKLFF. The DNA for the CDR3 is TGTGCCAGCAGCCGACGGAGTTCCTCAATTGAAAAACTGTTTTTT. V and J are TRBV3-1 (or the pseudogene TRBV3-2) and TRBJ1-4; D gene unclear. V was cut by 4 bases and J by 7 bases, with 16 bases left in between. The CDR3 runs 15 residues. Per the germline V gene, CDR1 is LGHDT and CDR2 is YNNKEL (reference sequence).

This clone showed up just once. This chain joins TRBV9 and TRBJ1-2; 7 bases match TRBD1. Germline-derived CDR1 and CDR2 are SGDLS and YYNGEE. Trimming took 0 bases from V and 7 from J; bases not matched to a gene: 6. There are 14 residues in the CDR3. The CDR3 DNA follows: TGTGCCAGCAGCGTAGTTTCAGGGGGTGTTGGCTACACCTTC. Translating it yields CASSVVSGGVGYTF.

This chain links TRBV10-3 with TRBJ1-1, with 9 bases lining up with TRBD1. This CDR3 comprises 17 residues. CDR1 is ENHRY, CDR2 SYGVKD, per germline. Trimming took 6 bases from V and 5 from J; bases not matched to a gene: 16. This chain's CDR3 is CAIRARTGDTEGTEAFF. Written as DNA, the CDR3 is TGTGCCATCAGGGCAAGGACAGGGGATACGGAAGGGACTGAAGCTTTCTTT.

The J gene is TRBJ2-5, the V gene TRBV7-9; possible D gene TRBD2, 6 bases. Deletions cut 4 bases from V and 2 bases from J, with 17 bases between. Germline-derived CDR1 and CDR2 are SEHNR and FQNEAQ (reference sequence). The length of the CDR3 is 16 residues. The CDR3 spells CASSSYMGGAQETQYF. CDR3 sequence (DNA): TGTGCCAGCAGCTCCTACATGGGCGGGGCACAAGAGACCCAGTACTTC.

This chain connects TRBV7-2 to TRBJ1-2, with 7 nucleotides matching TRBD1. The V gene's germline CDR1 is SGHTA and CDR2 FQGNSA. V trimming: 6 bases; J trimming: 8 bases; junction bases outside the gene matches: 15. This CDR3 spans 15 amino acids. The CDR3 nucleotides read TGTGCCAGCAGACCCCGGGACAGACGACGGGGAGGCTACACCTTC. It translates to CASRPRDRRRGGYTF.

This chain uses TRBV5-4 with TRBJ1-1, with TRBD1 matching 7 bases. J was trimmed by 5 bases and V by 4 bases; bases with no gene match: 8. The CDR3 consists of 14 residues. The germline V gene encodes CDR1 SGHNT and CDR2 YYREEE (reference sequence). CDR3 sequence (DNA): TGTGCCAGCAGCCAAGGGGGCAGGGAAACTGAAGCTTTCTTT. Residues: CASSQGGRETEAFF.